This entry features one T cell receptor beta chain sequence. The antigen it recognizes is unknown. Nothing much larger sits one base from this clone, and base qualities are not available. The same CDR3 also results from other DNA sequences found in this sample. This record comes from a study of cytomegalovirus exposure and HLA in healthy donors (dated by TCRdb to 2015 to 2018). About the full investigation: In an earlier analysis of fewer than 750 of the donors, 250 to 350 Gb of sequence data and some 100 million unique TCR beta sequences from 150 million to 200 million T cells were reported. In addition to the first cohort of 500 to 850 subjects, a separate validation cohort of over 90 different subjects was used. The T cell repertoires of under 750 subjects were profiled by immunosequencing and related to cytomegalovirus serostatus. The later analysis used no new phenotypic data to find candidate immune exposures, relying instead on TCR beta sequences and their occurrence across donors. The study was designed to test whether signatures of past pathogen exposure could be identified by cataloging public T cell receptors. All discovery cohort repertoires had been generated on a single sequencing platform. In a later genetic analysis, genome-wide SNP genotypes for about three fifths of the roughly 670 donors were used, and that subset was treated as a discovery cohort. HLA typing included class I and class II loci at four-digit resolution. To predict cytomegalovirus infection status, the study combined high-throughput TCR immunosequencing, statistical association of individual TCRs with disease status, and machine learning. Typing coverage varied by locus: about 620-630 donors for A, B, C, DRB1 and DQB1; more than 500 for DQA1; around 570 for DPA1; approximately 450 for DPB1. Among the roughly 410 genotyped donors, roughly 80% belonged to the genetic ancestry cluster associated with self-reported Caucasian donors. A later analysis re-analyzed previously published TCR beta repertoires from 500 to 700 donors and added high-resolution HLA genotyping to study TCR occurrence patterns. Alongside the repertoire data, information on donor age, sex, ethnicity and CMV serostatus was compiled. Among almost 400 genotyped donors of the cohort, an average of around 240,000 unique TCR beta nucleotide sequences were sequenced per donor, around a sixth of them non-productive. A few DR-DQ haplotypes were treated as single units for association and clustering because of strong linkage in the cohort. To decide whether each TCR beta V gene segment behaved as functional or pseudogenic, an earlier analysis of over 500 of the donors relied on high-throughput TCR beta sequencing. An early release covering around 630 HLA-typed donors comprised roughly 300 gigabases of sequencing data and some 79 million unique TCR sequences.

The germline V gene sets CDR1 to SGHRS and CDR2 to YFSETQ. V and J lose 0 bases and 7 bases, and a span of 10 bases separates them. Its CDR3 holds 14 amino acids, cysteine through phenylalanine. The only DNA kept is the CDR3, 42 bases in frame from the first base. The method behind the library was the immunoSEQ multiplex PCR assay. For the multiplex PCR, a mixture combining 60 forward primers for TCR Vbeta segments and 13 reverse primers for TCR Jbeta segments was used. The CDR3 region of rearranged TCR beta genes was amplified from genomic DNA by a multiplex PCR assay. The amplified TCR beta libraries were sequenced on the Illumina HiSeq System as 87-base-pair reads. In the paper's pipeline: A later analysis tallied around 82 million unique TCR beta chains across the 700 or so repertoires, and approximately 9.9 million of those chains were shared by two or more donors. To remove PCR and sequencing errors, raw reads were error-corrected and collapsed into unique sequences using a nearest-neighbor algorithm that merged closely related sequences. V, D and J gene segments were assigned by aligning CDR3 sequences to IMGT reference sequences. For a sequence to be retained, at least a six-nucleotide match to both a V gene segment and a J gene segment was required. A rearrangement was called productive if the CDR3 had no stop codons and remained in frame with V and J, and every other rearrangement was called non-productive. Following IMGT convention, CDR3 was defined as the stretch from the second conserved V-encoded cysteine to the conserved J-encoded phenylalanine. The earlier analysis of some 580 of the donors excluded any sequence lacking an unambiguous match to a single V gene segment. An earlier analysis of a few hundred of the donors classified V segments as functional when productive rearrangements were above 56.7% and as segregating when the standard deviation between donors was above 5%. A statistical classification framework was developed to diagnose cytomegalovirus status using the catalog of TCR beta chain sequences. In a later analysis, TCR nucleotide sequences were compared against IMGT/GENE-DB human TR gene sequences so that V and J genes could be assigned. A later analysis assigned CDR3 sequences and most-parsimonious VDJ recombination scenarios with the TCRdist pipeline. A later analysis defined each TCR beta chain by its CDR3 amino acid sequence plus V-gene family, and excluded reads lacking a unique V-gene family. To address suspected cross-contamination and a sequencing artifact, a later analysis removed 450 to 700 highly shared, low-generation-probability nucleotide sequences. A later analysis calculated a clonal expansion index for each public chain from normalized within-repertoire ranks of inferred template counts. Generation probabilities in a later analysis came from a VDJ recombination model fitted to out-of-frame rearrangements, and those results were checked against IGoR. A later analysis scored TCR-TCR, TCR-HLA and TCR-CMV co-occurrence with hypergeometric tests, applying a repertoire-size bias correction to TCR pairs. To estimate false discovery rates, a later analysis permuted the HLA or CMV assignments 20 times. A later analysis grouped co-occurring TCRs with DBSCAN, adding TCRdist sequence similarity when clustering within HLA-allele-positive subsets. For co-occurrence clustering, repertoires with fewer than 30,000 or more than 120,000 public chains were excluded, along with five or six repertoires with anomalous nucleotide sharing. The table was pulled from immuneACCESS by TCRdb, which kept in-frame rearrangements only. Such tables lose some clones; where checked, under half of the loss comes from unresolved V genes, and the rest has no known cause. That table gives V, J and clone size, and the DNA gave D and trimming. The sample records about 210,000 clones, around 80% of which are singletons. 1.5% to 2% of the sample goes to the ten largest clones.

The cohort was made up of several hundred healthy bone marrow donors. Cohort members were all nominally healthy when sampled, although unrecorded immune exposures were likely present. The donor was CMV seropositive and belonged to the group of about 290 seropositive cohort members. Each donor provided a peripheral blood sample, and peripheral blood mononuclear cells were used for TCR beta sequencing. The Qiagen DNeasy Blood Extraction Kit was used to extract genomic DNA from the blood cell samples. The full study reports these points: In a later analysis, most CMV-associated TCR beta chains were found to appear HLA-restricted, with HLA associations seemingly driven largely by CMV exposure. In an earlier analysis of approximately 590 of the donors, most TCR beta V segments appeared in productive rearrangements about 87% or about 30% of the time, broadly matching IMGT annotations. Roughly uniform sequencing depth across donors was assumed in presence/absence analyses, although this assumption may not hold. CMV serostatus was the only immune exposure information available for the cohort. The 87-base-pair reads could not distinguish some IMGT-functional V segments, including TRBV6-2 and TRBV6-3, so those segments were excluded. In a later analysis, several top co-occurrence clusters were reported to appear linked to parvovirus B19, influenza, CMV and Epstein-Barr virus. Linkage disequilibrium might explain the correlated functional status among segregating V segments, but an unknown experimental factor could not be excluded. An association between a missense DCLRE1C variant and V-gene and J-gene trimming of TCR beta chains was found in a later genetic analysis and replicated in an independent cohort. In a later analysis, HLA-associated TCR beta chains showed more clonal expansion and lower generation probabilities than non-associated chains that were equally common. Most TCR sequences were seen in very few donors, while some public TCRs were found in many individuals. In a later analysis, TCR association rates were found to vary across HLA loci, with the most associated TCRs seen for DRB1 alleles and the fewest for HLA-C alleles. A later genetic analysis reported fewer N-insertions in productive TCRs among donors in an Asian-associated ancestry cluster than the approximately 700-donor mean. Because HLA typing was missing for some donors at each locus, association tests included only the typed subset. Because counts were too low, seventeen rarely observed V segments, including chromosome 9 orphons, were excluded from the earlier analysis of some 540 of the donors. A further reported finding was that TCR beta sequences accurately predicted the HLA-A and HLA-B alleles for most subjects in the first cohort. The authors suggested that the approach could potentially be generalized to other disease states and immunological phenotypes. Cytomegalovirus status was reported to be diagnosed by the classifier with high specificity and sensitivity in both the original and validation cohorts. When HLA alleles, especially DR and DQ, strongly co-occurred, TCR associations were difficult to assign to individual alleles. The study gave a list of about 150 TCR beta chains associated with cytomegalovirus. A cluster of highly shared sequence variants was judged likely to be a technical artifact of the sequencing pipeline. At a false discovery rate of 0.05, a later analysis linked approximately 18,000 TCR beta sequences to specific HLA alleles. This cohort had only TCR beta chains sequenced, and the lack of alpha or paired-chain data limited which features could be detected. A few of the identified cytomegalovirus-associated TCR beta chains were confirmed in vitro to be specific for cytomegalovirus antigens.

The chain uses TRBV5-1 and TRBJ1-4, with a weak D call of TRBD1 (5 bases match). The source of this sequence is a man aged 35 to 55 in good health and CMV-seropositive. Sample: PBMCs. The DNA is TGCGCCAGCAGCTTGGGGCAGGGAGGTGAAAAACTGTTTTTT. This encodes CASSLGQGGEKLFF.